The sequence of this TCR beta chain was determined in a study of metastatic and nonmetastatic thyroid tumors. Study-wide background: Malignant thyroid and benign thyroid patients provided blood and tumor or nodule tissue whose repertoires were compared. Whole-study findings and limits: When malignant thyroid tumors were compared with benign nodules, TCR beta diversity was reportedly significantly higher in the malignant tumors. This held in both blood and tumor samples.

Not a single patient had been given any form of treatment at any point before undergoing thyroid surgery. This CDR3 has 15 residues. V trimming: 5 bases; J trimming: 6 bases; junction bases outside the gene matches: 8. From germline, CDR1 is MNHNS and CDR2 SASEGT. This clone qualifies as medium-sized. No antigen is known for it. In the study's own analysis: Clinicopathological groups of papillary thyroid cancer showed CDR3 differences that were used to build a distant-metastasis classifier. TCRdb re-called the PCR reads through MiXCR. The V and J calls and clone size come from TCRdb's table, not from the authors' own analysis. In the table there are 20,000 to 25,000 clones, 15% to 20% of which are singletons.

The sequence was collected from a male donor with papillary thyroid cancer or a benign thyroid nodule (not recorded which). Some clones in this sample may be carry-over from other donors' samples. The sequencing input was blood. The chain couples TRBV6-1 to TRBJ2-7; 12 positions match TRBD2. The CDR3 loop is CASSQWGLAGSEQYF. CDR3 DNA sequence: TGTGCCAGCAGTCAATGGGGACTAGCGGGCTCCGAGCAGTACTTC.